These T cell receptor beta chains were read from a single sample in a study of blood T cell repertoires in COVID-19. Data came from immunoSEQ multiplex PCR; TCRdb stores just in-frame clones and leaves some out. The table has approximately 68,000 clones, more than 80% seen once. Sample: peripheral blood. The receptors come from an elderly woman with active or convalescent COVID-19. Both conserved end residues are trimmed from each CDR3.

v_call: TRBV5-1
j_call: TRBJ1-4
cdr3_aa: ASSYSGTDNEKLF

v_call: TRBV5-1
j_call: TRBJ1-1
cdr3_aa: ASVTDTEAF

v_call: TRBV6-6
j_call: TRBJ2-3
cdr3_aa: ASSYLAGGSDTQY

v_call: TRBV7-2
j_call: TRBJ1-3
cdr3_aa: ASSFLSGNTIY

v_call: TRBV11-2
j_call: TRBJ1-2
cdr3_aa: ASTNRGAAYGYT

v_call: TRBV6-6
j_call: TRBJ1-3
cdr3_aa: ASSYSKGGGGNTIY

v_call: TRBV5-1
j_call: TRBJ2-3
cdr3_aa: ASRWLAGLTDTQY

v_call: TRBV7-2
j_call: TRBJ1-3
cdr3_aa: ASSQYGQGSMGNTIY

v_call: TRBV6-4
j_call: TRBJ1-2
cdr3_aa: ASSKQGGYGYT

v_call: TRBV28
j_call: TRBJ1-2
cdr3_aa: ASRQTTNYGYT

v_call: TRBV12-3/TRBV12-4
j_call: TRBJ1-1
cdr3_aa: ASSSSHTEAF

v_call: TRBV7-2
j_call: TRBJ2-2
cdr3_aa: ASSLVAGTSGGNTGELF

v_call: TRBV7-2
j_call: TRBJ2-7
cdr3_aa: ASSSPGQVYEQY

v_call: TRBV19
j_call: TRBJ1-3
cdr3_aa: ASRGEPPGNTIY

v_call: TRBV21-1
j_call: TRBJ1-3
cdr3_aa: ASSEGQSANSGNTIY

v_call: TRBV7-2
j_call: TRBJ2-7
cdr3_aa: ASSRDTYYEQY

v_call: TRBV7-2
j_call: TRBJ2-5
cdr3_aa: ASRRASGGARGETQY

v_call: TRBV7-9
j_call: TRBJ1-1
cdr3_aa: ASSPRAGQGHTEAF

v_call: TRBV2
j_call: TRBJ2-5
cdr3_aa: ASREAGGPQETQY

v_call: TRBV19
j_call: TRBJ1-2
cdr3_aa: AVVSDRAFGYT

v_call: TRBV6-2/TRBV6-3
j_call: TRBJ2-3
cdr3_aa: ASSATSPLRKY

v_call: TRBV19
j_call: TRBJ1-2
cdr3_aa: ASSRQGTGYT

v_call: TRBV12-2
j_call: TRBJ2-3
cdr3_aa: ASRLLAGGADTQY

v_call: TRBV30
j_call: TRBJ2-2
cdr3_aa: AWKRLANTGELF

v_call: TRBV25-1
j_call: TRBJ1-6
cdr3_aa: ASRPGARDSPLH

v_call: TRBV25-1
j_call: TRBJ1-2
cdr3_aa: ASSWGQGVIDGYT

v_call: TRBV2
j_call: TRBJ1-6
cdr3_aa: ASNQGSFNSPLH

v_call: TRBV7-9
j_call: TRBJ2-7
cdr3_aa: ASSLRGGPTYEQY

v_call: TRBV19
j_call: TRBJ2-3
cdr3_aa: ASSIAQRGNTQY